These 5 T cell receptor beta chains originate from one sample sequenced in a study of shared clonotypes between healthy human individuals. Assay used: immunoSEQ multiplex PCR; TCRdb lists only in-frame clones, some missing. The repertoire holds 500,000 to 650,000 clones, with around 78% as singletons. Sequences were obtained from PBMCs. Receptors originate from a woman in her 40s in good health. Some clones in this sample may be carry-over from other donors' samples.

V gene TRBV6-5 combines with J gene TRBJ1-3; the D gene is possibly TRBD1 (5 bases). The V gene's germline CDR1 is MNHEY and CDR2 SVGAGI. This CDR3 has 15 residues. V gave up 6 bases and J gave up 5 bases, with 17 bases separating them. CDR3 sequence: CASSPRQSVRNTIYF. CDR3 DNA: TGTGCCAGCAGCCCCCGACAGAGCGTTAGAAACACCATATATTTT.

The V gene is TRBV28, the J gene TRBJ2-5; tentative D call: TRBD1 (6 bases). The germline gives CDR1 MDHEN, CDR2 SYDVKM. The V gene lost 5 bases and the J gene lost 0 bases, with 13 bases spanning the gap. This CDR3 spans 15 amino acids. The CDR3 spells CASSALRDNQETQYF. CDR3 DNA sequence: TGTGCCAGCAGTGCCCTCCGGGACAACCAAGAGACCCAGTACTTC.

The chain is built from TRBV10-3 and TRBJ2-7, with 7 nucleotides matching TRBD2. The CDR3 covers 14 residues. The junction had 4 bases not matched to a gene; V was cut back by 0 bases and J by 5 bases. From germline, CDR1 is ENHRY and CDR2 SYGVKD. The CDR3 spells CAISESRRENEQYF. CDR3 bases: TGTGCCATCAGTGAGTCTCGGCGGGAGAACGAGCAGTACTTC.

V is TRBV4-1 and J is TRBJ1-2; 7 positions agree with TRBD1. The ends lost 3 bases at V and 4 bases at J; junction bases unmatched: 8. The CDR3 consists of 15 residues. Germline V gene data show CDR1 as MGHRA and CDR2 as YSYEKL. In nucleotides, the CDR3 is TGCGCCAGCAGCCAGGACGACAGGGCGATCTATGGCTACACCTTC. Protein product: CASSQDDRAIYGYTF.

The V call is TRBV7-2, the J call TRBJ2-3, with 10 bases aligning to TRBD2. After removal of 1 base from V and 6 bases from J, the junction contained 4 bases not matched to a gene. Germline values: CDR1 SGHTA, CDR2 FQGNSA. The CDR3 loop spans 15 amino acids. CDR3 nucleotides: TGTGCCAGCAGCTTAGTAGCGGGAGGCTCCGATACGCAGTATTTT. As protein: CASSLVAGGSDTQYF.